This T cell receptor beta chain derives from a study of blood T cell repertoires in COVID-19. As for the study in general: From T cells, B-cell-depleted T cells, or PBMCs came the material, which was cDNA or gDNA.

Original processing notes: How many nucleated cells were present was estimated from reference gene primer amplification. Sequenced by immunoSEQ multiplex PCR; TCRdb stores in-frame clones only, minus some. The D gene and trimming were derived from the DNA, and the V and J assignments and clone size from that table. The sample shows tens of thousands of clones, 86% of them seen only once. The TCR comes from a man in his thirties or forties with acute or convalescent COVID-19. Sequencing was carried out using peripheral blood.

CDR3 residues: CASSPLGRGLYNEQFF. The CDR3, as DNA: TGTGCCAGCAGCCCCCTCGGCAGGGGGCTCTACAATGAGCAGTTCTTC. V is TRBV11-2 and J is TRBJ2-1, with 8 bases lining up with TRBD1. Germline V gives CDR1 SGHAT, CDR2 FQNNGV. With V trimmed by 5 bases and J by 3 bases, 9 bases remained unmatched. CDR3 length: 16 residues.